The clone carrying this T cell receptor beta chain was observed a few times. The sample is drawn from a study of blood T cell repertoires in COVID-19. Using immunoSEQ multiplex PCR, the repertoire was profiled, and TCRdb retains in-frame clones only, with some absent. The sample contains 250,000 or so clones, approximately 86% of which appear only once. CDR3 length: 15 residues. CDR1 is LGHDT and CDR2 is YNNKEL in the germline V gene (reference sequence). The ends lost 4 bases at V and 5 bases at J; junction bases unmatched: 9. The rearrangement links TRBV3-1 (or the pseudogene TRBV3-2) to TRBJ2-7, with 9 bases aligning to TRBD1. What was sequenced was peripheral blood. The receptor was isolated from a woman aged 55-69 years with active or convalescent COVID-19. The CDR3 DNA reads as TGTGCCAGCAGCCTGGAGGGACAGGGTGCCCACGAGCAGTACTTC. It is translated as CASSLEGQGAHEQYF.